The 9 T cell receptor beta chains below come from one sample, sequenced in a study of blood T cell repertoires in COVID-19. The method was immunoSEQ multiplex PCR; TCRdb's version includes in-frame clones alone and lacks a portion of them. This sample has tens of thousands of clones, with approximately 79% found just once. Sequenced sample: peripheral blood. The origin of the receptors is a man in his 70s with COVID-19, enrolled during active disease.

This clone occurred a few times. The gene calls are TRBV27 and TRBJ2-2; 8 bases align to TRBD2. This CDR3 has 16 amino acids. Losses at the gene ends were 5 bases for V and 5 bases for J; bases not matched to a gene: 10. Germline assignment: CDR1 MNHEY and CDR2 SMNVEV (reference sequence). The CDR3 sequence is CASSTSGLVLTGELFF. CDR3 DNA sequence: TGTGCCAGCAGTACTAGCGGACTGGTCCTAACCGGGGAGCTGTTTTTT.

This rearrangement joins TRBV6-2 or TRBV6-3 to TRBJ2-4; D possibly corresponds to TRBD2 (6 bases). Looked up from germline, CDR1 is MNHEY and CDR2 is SVGEGT. V dropped 0 bases and J dropped 0 bases, with 6 bases sitting between them. CDR3 length: 15 amino acids. The CDR3 DNA is TGTGCCAGCAGTTACTCGGGACTAGCCAAAAACATTCAGTACTTC. Translating it yields CASSYSGLAKNIQYF.

The chain is built from TRBV28 and TRBJ1-2; D gene unclear. Germline lookup yields CDR1 MDHEN and CDR2 SYDVKM. V was shortened by 8 bases and J by 3 bases, with 16 bases between the two germline ends. This CDR3 has 14 amino acids. The chain's CDR3 is CASLTGIMDYGYTF. CDR3 nucleotide sequence: TGTGCCAGCCTGACCGGGATTATGGACTATGGCTACACCTTC.

This clone was picked up many times. This chain links TRBV2 with TRBJ1-2, with 10 positions matching TRBD1. Looked up from germline, CDR1 is SNHLY and CDR2 is FYNNEI. V shed 6 bases, J shed 7 bases, and the junction held 2 bases outside the gene matches. This CDR3 is built from 12 residues. CDR3 sequence reads: CASRGTGVGYTF. As DNA, the CDR3 is TGTGCCAGCAGGGGGACAGGGGTTGGCTACACCTTC.

This chain connects TRBV5-4 to TRBJ2-3, with 9 bases lining up with TRBD1. Germline V lookup: CDR1 SGHNT, CDR2 YYREEE (reference sequence). The ends lost 0 bases at V and 5 bases at J; junction bases unmatched: 4. The CDR3 is made up of 15 amino acids. CDR3 region: CASSLAGQGRDTQYF. The CDR3 nucleotides read TGTGCCAGCAGCTTGGCCGGACAGGGGAGAGATACGCAGTATTTT.

The J gene is TRBJ2-2, the V gene TRBV7-2; 9 bases map to TRBD2. Germline trimming cut 5 bases from V and 9 bases from J; bases unmatched to any gene: 10. This CDR3 is 15 amino acids long. The germline gives CDR1 SGHTA, CDR2 FQGNSA. This CDR3 reads CASSLGGSGSRELFF. The CDR3 region has the DNA TGTGCCAGCAGCCTAGGGGGTAGCGGGAGTCGGGAGCTGTTTTTT. Combining the CDR3 with reference TRBV7-2 and TRBJ2-2 gives the whole variable domain GAGVSQSPSNKVTEKGKDVELRCDPISGHTALYWYRQSLGQGLEFLIYFQGNSAPDKSGLPSDRFSAERTGGSVSTLTIQRTQQEDSAVYLCASSLGGSGSRELFFGEGSRLTVL.

This sequence joins TRBV12-3 or TRBV12-4 and TRBJ2-1; D gene uncertain. There are 11 residues in the CDR3. Trimming took off 2 bases at V and 7 bases at J, with 3 bases between the two ends. In nucleotides, the CDR3 is TGTGCCAGCAGTTTACAGAATGAGCAGTTCTTC. Its translation: CASSLQNEQFF.

The chain uses TRBV30 and TRBJ2-2; 7 positions agree with TRBD1. The J segment lost 6 bases and the V segment lost 2 bases, leaving 3 bases of the junction unmatched. This CDR3 is built from 13 residues. Germline V CDR1 and CDR2: GTSNPN, SVGIG (reference sequence). DNA of the CDR3: TGTGCCTGGAGTTTAGACAGGGCCGGGGAGCTGTTTTTT. This encodes CAWSLDRAGELFF. The full variable domain, its missing parts supplied by reference TRBV30 and TRBJ2-2, is SQTIHQWPATLVQPVGSPLSLECTVEGTSNPNLYWYRQAAGRGLQLLFYSVGIGQISSEVPQNLSASRPQDRQFILSSKKLLLSDSGFYLCAWSLDRAGELFFGEGSRLTVL.

The V and J genes are TRBV4-3 and TRBJ1-2; 7 bases match TRBD1. Looked up from germline, CDR1 is LGHNA and CDR2 is YSLEER. CDR3 length: 15 residues. With 0 bases clipped from V and 6 bases from J, the junction kept 7 bases outside the gene matches. In DNA, the CDR3 is TGCGCCAGCAGCCAAGATCTGGCAGGGGGTGATGGCTACACCTTC. Translating it yields CASSQDLAGGDGYTF.